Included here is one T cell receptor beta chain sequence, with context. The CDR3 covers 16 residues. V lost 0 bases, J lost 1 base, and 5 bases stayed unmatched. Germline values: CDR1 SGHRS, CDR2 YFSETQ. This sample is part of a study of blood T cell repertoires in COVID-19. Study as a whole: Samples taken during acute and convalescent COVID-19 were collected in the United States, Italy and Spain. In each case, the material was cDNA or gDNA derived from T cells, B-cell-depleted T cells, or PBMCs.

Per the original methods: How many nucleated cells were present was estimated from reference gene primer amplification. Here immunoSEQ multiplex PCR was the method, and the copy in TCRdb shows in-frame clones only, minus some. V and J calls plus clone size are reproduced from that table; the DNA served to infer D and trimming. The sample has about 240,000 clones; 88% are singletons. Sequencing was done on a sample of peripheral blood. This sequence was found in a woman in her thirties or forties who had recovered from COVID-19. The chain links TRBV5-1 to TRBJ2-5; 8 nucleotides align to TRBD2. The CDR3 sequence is CASSLGASGPQETQYF. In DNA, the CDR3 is TGCGCCAGCAGCTTGGGGGCTAGCGGGCCCCAAGAGACCCAGTACTTC. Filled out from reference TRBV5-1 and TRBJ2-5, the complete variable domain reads KAGVTQTPRYLIKTRGQQVTLSCSPISGHRSVSWYQQTPGQGLQFLFEYFSETQRNKGNFPGRFSGRQFSNSRSEMNVSTLELGDSALYLCASSLGASGPQETQYFGPGTRLLVL.